The rows below give T cell receptor beta chains drawn from one sample of a study of blood T cell repertoires in COVID-19. Measured with immunoSEQ multiplex PCR; TCRdb has only the in-frame clones, and not every one. The profile covers about 51,000 clones, with 86% appearing a single time and roughly 1.3% taken by the ten largest. Sequencing was done on a sample of peripheral blood. The receptors stem from a man aged 60-69 years with acute or convalescent COVID-19. CDR3s include the opening cysteine and the closing phenylalanine or tryptophan. D genes are given only for firm matches. Part of the rows lack a size; the others show once, few, many or a class for expanded clones.

abundance	v_gene	j_gene	d_gene	CDR3aa	CDR3nt
.	TRBV3-1/TRBV3-2	TRBJ1-4	.	CASSQNLIATNEKLFF	TGTGCCAGCAGCCAAAACCTAATAGCAACTAATGAAAAACTGTTTTTT
.	TRBV2	TRBJ1-1	.	CASSEGQNLIVAFF	TGTGCCAGCAGTGAAGGACAGAATTTGATTGTAGCTTTCTTT
.	TRBV5-1	TRBJ2-1	.	CASSRGGDEQFF	TGCGCCAGCAGCCGCGGCGGGGATGAGCAGTTCTTC
.	TRBV21-1	TRBJ2-2	.	CASSKALCRDTGELFF	TGTGCCAGCAGCAAAGCGCTTTGTAGAGACACCGGGGAGCTGTTTTTT
.	TRBV2	TRBJ1-6	.	CASGGSYNSPLHF	TGTGCCTCCGGGGGGTCCTATAATTCACCCCTCCACTTT
.	TRBV5-4	TRBJ2-7	TRBD1	CASSPPGTGTEQYF	TGTGCCAGCAGCCCGCCAGGGACAGGGACCGAGCAGTACTTC
.	TRBV5-1	TRBJ2-5	TRBD1	CASSSQDRGAETQYF	TGCGCCAGCAGCTCACAAGACAGGGGAGCGGAGACCCAGTACTTC
.	TRBV19	TRBJ2-1	.	CASSKAGSRGEQFF	TGTGCCAGTAGTAAGGCGGGGTCTCGGGGTGAGCAGTTCTTC
few	TRBV27	TRBJ2-1	TRBD2	CASSPPGRGSEQFF	TGTGCCAGCAGTCCCCCGGGGAGGGGCAGTGAGCAGTTCTTC
.	TRBV4-2	TRBJ1-1	.	CASSQTLGYTEAFF	TGTGCCAGCAGCCAAACCCTCGGGTACACTGAAGCTTTCTTT
.	TRBV4-2	TRBJ1-2	.	CASSPTAGDRGYTF	TGTGCCAGCAGCCCGACGGCAGGGGATCGAGGCTACACCTTC
few	TRBV27	TRBJ2-1	TRBD2	CASSGLAGAYNEQFF	TGTGCCAGCAGTGGTCTAGCGGGAGCCTACAATGAGCAGTTCTTC
.	TRBV20-1	TRBJ1-1	TRBD1	CSASLGGGQGNTEAFF	TGCAGTGCTAGTCTGGGCGGGGGACAGGGTAACACTGAAGCTTTCTTT
.	TRBV3-1/TRBV3-2	TRBJ2-7	TRBD1	CASRAGTGERGEQYF	TGTGCCAGCAGGGCCGGGACAGGGGAGCGAGGCGAGCAGTACTTC
.	TRBV18	TRBJ1-6	.	CASSPEGYNSPLHF	TGTGCCAGCTCACCGGAGGGGTATAATTCACCCCTCCACTTT
.	TRBV27	TRBJ1-6	.	CASSAYSPGSYNSPLHF	TGTGCCAGCAGTGCCTACAGTCCCGGCTCCTATAATTCACCCCTCCACTTT
.	TRBV20-1	TRBJ1-2	TRBD1	CSARGDSQNPF	TGCAGTGCTAGAGGGGACAGCCAAAATCCCTTC
once	TRBV24-1	TRBJ2-7	TRBD2	CATASGGAYEQYF	TGTGCCACCGCTAGCGGGGGAGCCTACGAGCAGTACTTC
.	TRBV4-1	TRBJ2-2	.	CASSQEIARNTGELFF	TGCGCCAGCAGCCAAGAGATTGCTAGGAACACCGGGGAGCTGTTTTTT
.	TRBV7-9	TRBJ2-2	.	CASGTNPGDTGELFF	TGTGCCAGCGGGACAAACCCTGGTGACACCGGGGAGCTGTTTTTT
.	TRBV4-1	TRBJ1-5	.	CASSQVGGESNQPQHF	TGCGCCAGCAGCCAAGTCGGGGGGGAAAGCAATCAGCCCCAGCATTTT
.	TRBV19	TRBJ2-1	.	CASNLDSGGRLSEQFF	TGTGCCAGTAACCTCGATTCCGGAGGGAGGTTGAGTGAGCAGTTCTTC
.	TRBV12-5	TRBJ2-3	.	CASREYTDTQYF	TGTGCTAGCCGCGAGTACACAGATACGCAGTATTTT
.	TRBV3-1/TRBV3-2	TRBJ1-1	.	CASSGQGYTEAFF	TGTGCCAGCAGCGGGCAGGGGTACACTGAAGCTTTCTTT
.	TRBV19	TRBJ2-1	TRBD2	CASTSGYNEQFF	TGTGCCAGTACTAGCGGCTACAATGAGCAGTTCTTC
.	TRBV9	TRBJ2-2	.	CASSVVRGELFF	TGTGCCAGCAGCGTAGTTCGTGGGGAGCTGTTTTTT
.	TRBV7-6	TRBJ2-2	.	CASSLSGTADGELFF	TGTGCCAGCAGCCTTTCCGGAACTGCGGACGGGGAGCTGTTTTTT
once	TRBV7-9	TRBJ1-4	.	CASSERQATNEKLFF	TGTGCCAGCAGCGAGCGACAGGCAACTAATGAAAAACTGTTTTTT
.	TRBV29-1	TRBJ1-2	.	CSVARVDYGYTF	TGCAGCGTTGCCCGGGTCGACTATGGCTACACCTTC
.	TRBV4-1	TRBJ2-3	TRBD1	CASSPIPGTGPTDTQYF	TGCGCCAGCAGCCCAATACCCGGGACAGGTCCCACAGATACGCAGTATTTT
.	TRBV7-6	TRBJ2-2	TRBD1	CASSRQGRTGELFF	TGTGCCAGCAGTCGACAGGGACGAACCGGGGAGCTGTTTTTT
.	TRBV10-2	TRBJ2-7	.	CASSESVDRVRGYF	TGCGCCAGCAGTGAGTCGGTTGATAGGGTTAGGGGGTACTTC
.	TRBV28	TRBJ1-5	.	CASGGDSNQPQHF	TGTGCCAGCGGAGGGGATAGCAATCAGCCCCAGCATTTT
.	TRBV7-9	TRBJ2-5	TRBD2	CASRGPGGRETQYF	TGTGCCAGCAGGGGACCCGGGGGGAGAGAGACCCAGTACTTC
.	TRBV5-4	TRBJ1-3	.	CASSTPSGSSGNTIYF	TGTGCCAGCAGCACCCCTTCGGGGAGCTCTGGAAACACCATATATTTT
.	TRBV15	TRBJ1-2	.	CATSREGTLNYGYTF	TGTGCCACCAGCAGAGAAGGGACACTTAACTATGGCTACACCTTC
.	TRBV9	TRBJ2-7	TRBD2	CASSAMGLAGDEQYF	TGTGCCAGCAGCGCAATGGGACTAGCGGGGGACGAGCAGTACTTC
.	TRBV11-2	TRBJ1-4	.	CASSFLRGRANEKLFF	TGTGCCAGCAGCTTCCTCAGGGGAAGAGCTAATGAAAAACTGTTTTTT
.	TRBV6-5	TRBJ1-2	.	CASSYSRVGTNYGYTF	TGTGCCAGCAGTTACTCGAGGGTGGGCACTAACTATGGCTACACCTTC
.	TRBV12-5	TRBJ2-7	.	CASVGGGFGNEQYF	TGTGCTAGTGTTGGGGGGGGCTTCGGGAACGAGCAGTACTTC
.	TRBV5-1	TRBJ2-7	TRBD2	CASSLVASGASDYEQYF	TGCGCCAGCAGCTTGGTAGCTAGCGGGGCTTCGGACTACGAGCAGTACTTC
.	TRBV7-6	TRBJ2-3	.	CASSLEVRDTQYF	TGTGCCAGCAGCTTAGAAGTGCGGGATACGCAGTATTTT
.	TRBV7-2	TRBJ2-7	TRBD1	CASSTGQGSYEQYF	TGTGCCAGCAGCACCGGACAGGGCTCCTACGAGCAGTACTTC
.	TRBV7-8	TRBJ1-5	TRBD1	CASTRTGGFNQPQHF	TGTGCCAGCACCAGGACAGGGGGTTTCAATCAGCCCCAGCATTTT
few	TRBV2	TRBJ1-2	TRBD1	CASKGASSRYTF	TGTGCCAGCAAGGGGGCGAGCTCCCGCTACACCTTC
.	TRBV10-3	TRBJ2-7	.	CAISEKLDPSEQYF	TGTGCCATCAGTGAGAAACTAGATCCCAGCGAGCAGTACTTC
.	TRBV5-4	TRBJ2-7	TRBD1	CASSIRDRGPYEQYF	TGTGCCAGCAGCATCCGGGACAGGGGGCCCTACGAGCAGTACTTC
.	TRBV5-4	TRBJ2-7	TRBD2	CASSRGLAGGGTYEQYF	TGTGCCAGCAGCCGCGGACTAGCGGGAGGGGGCACCTACGAGCAGTACTTC
.	TRBV1	TRBJ1-1	.	CTSSHQDRGQNYRMNTEAFF	TGCACCAGCAGCCACCAGGACAGGGGGCAAAACTATCGGATGAACACTGAAGCTTTCTTT
.	TRBV14	TRBJ1-3	.	CARGGENTIYF	TGTGCGCGGGGAGGGGAGAACACCATATATTTT
.	TRBV7-8	TRBJ2-1	TRBD2	CASRSLAPVLAGGSYNEQFF	TGTGCCAGCAGGAGCTTAGCCCCCGTCCTAGCGGGGGGTTCCTACAATGAGCAGTTCTTC
.	TRBV3-1/TRBV3-2	TRBJ1-6	.	CASSQVRLDSPLHF	TGTGCCAGCAGCCAAGTCAGGCTTGATTCACCCCTCCACTTT
.	TRBV5-1	TRBJ1-4	.	CASQPSGGEKLFF	TGCGCCAGCCAACCGAGCGGAGGTGAAAAACTGTTTTTT